The 11 T cell receptor beta chains listed next were all sequenced from one sample in a study of T cells after yellow fever vaccination (dated by TCRdb to between 2019 and 2020). The sample's treatment or condition label, decoded: live attenuated yellow fever vaccine strain. The method behind the library was 5' RACE. This sample was sequenced with an Illumina NovaSeq 6000. The public reads were reprocessed in TCRdb via fastp at Q25 and MiXCR, keeping in-frame beta chains. Rows are unified per CDR3 protein, each entry keeping the most common DNA and genes. In all, the sample holds about 330,000 distinct CDR3 sequences, and roughly 4.3% of those were seen once. The ten largest clones represent roughly 24% of the sample. This sample comprised PBMCs, obtained 5 days after the yellow fever booster vaccination. These receptors were obtained from a man between 18 and 29 years old who received the YFV17D yellow fever vaccine.

This clonotype was found a few times. The rearrangement links TRBV6-2 or TRBV6-3 to TRBJ1-2, with 11 bases aligning to TRBD1. Germline values: CDR1 MNHEY, CDR2 SVGEGT. The V segment lost 6 bases and the J segment 7 bases; nucleotides outside the gene matches: 4. This CDR3 region has 13 residues. The CDR3 DNA reads TGTGCCAGCAGCCACGGGACAGGGGGTGGCTACACCTTC. Its translation is CASSHGTGGGYTF.

This clonotype was seen a few times. J is TRBJ1-1 and V is TRBV6-5; 10 positions agree with TRBD1. The CDR3 is 16 amino acids. V gave up 6 bases and J gave up 4 bases; unmatched junction bases: 11. Germline V gene sequence: CDR1 MNHEY, CDR2 SVGAGI. CDR3 sequence reads: CASSSTGTGVGTEAFF. CDR3 nucleotide sequence: TGTGCCAGCAGCTCGACCGGGACAGGGGTGGGCACTGAAGCTTTCTTT.

This clonotype was counted between two and nine times. The chain carries TRBV5-4 and TRBJ2-3; D might be TRBD1 (6 bases). Germline V lookup: CDR1 SGHNT, CDR2 YYREEE (reference sequence). The V gene lost 8 bases and the J gene lost 4 bases, with 11 bases spanning the gap. CDR3 size: 12 residues. In DNA form, the CDR3 reads TGTGCCAGTGGGGGCAGGTCAGATACGCAGTATTTT. Its protein is CASGGRSDTQYF.

The chain recombines TRBV20-1 with TRBJ2-1; 12 bases map to TRBD2. The CDR3 loop spans 16 amino acids. The V and J ends lost 5 bases and 3 bases, in that order; junction bases with no gene match: 8. From germline, CDR1 is DFQATT and CDR2 SNEGSKA (reference sequence). CDR3: CSAPRLAGGDYNEQFF. The CDR3 region has the DNA TGCAGTGCTCCGCGGCTAGCGGGGGGGGACTACAATGAGCAGTTCTTC.

The chain carries TRBV6-5 and TRBJ1-1; D ambiguous. Trimming left V 6 bases short and J 7 bases short, with 21 bases between. Per the germline V gene, CDR1 is MNHEY and CDR2 is SVGAGI. There are 15 residues in the CDR3. CDR3 DNA sequence: TGTGCCAGCAGCACTCCGGGAGACGGGCTTTTTGAAGCTTTCTTT. This codes for CASSTPGDGLFEAFF.

This clonotype was observed a handful of times. This sequence joins TRBV19 and TRBJ2-3; 10 bases line up with TRBD1. Germline V gene lookup returns CDR1 LNHDA and CDR2 SQIVND (reference sequence). CDR3 length: 14 amino acids. Trimming took 4 bases from V and 6 from J; bases not matched to a gene: 4. CDR3 sequence (DNA): TGTGCCAGTAGTAGACAGGGGGCTGAGGATACGCAGTATTTT. Amino acid sequence: CASSRQGAEDTQYF.

This clonotype was picked up a small number of times. V usage is TRBV5-1 and J usage is TRBJ2-3, with 7 bases fitting TRBD2. This CDR3 comprises 15 residues. Germline-derived CDR1 and CDR2 are SGHRS and YFSETQ. The ends lost 0 bases at V and 5 bases at J; junction bases unmatched: 6. The DNA for the CDR3 is TGCGCCAGCAGCTTGGGACTCGGACTAGAAGATACGCAGTATTTT. It yields the protein CASSLGLGLEDTQYF.

A remark on this clonotype: Germline is not matched at one junction end, which may reflect a read error. The CDR3 here is CASEGNKKLFF. CDR3 DNA: TGTGCCTCGGAGGGTAATAAAAAACTGTTTTTT. The V gene is TRBV30, the J gene TRBJ1-4; no reliable D call. Germline V lookup: CDR1 GTSNPN, CDR2 SVGIG (reference sequence). The CDR3 runs 11 residues.

This clonotype was picked up a small number of times. The chain couples TRBV4-3 to TRBJ1-5, with a possible D match to TRBD1 (6 bases). V was clipped by 0 bases and J by 9 bases, with 15 bases between them. This CDR3 is built from 15 residues. Per germline, CDR1 LGHNA and CDR2 YSLEER. The DNA of the CDR3 is TGCGCCAGCAGCCAAGATTCCGAAACCAGGGGGCCCCAGCATTTT. Translating gives CASSQDSETRGPQHF.

The rearrangement uses TRBV7-9 and TRBJ2-2, with 8 bases aligning to TRBD1. CDR1 is SEHNR and CDR2 is FQNEAQ in the germline V gene (reference sequence). The CDR3 runs 16 residues. With V trimmed by 4 bases and J by 3 bases, 7 bases remained unmatched. The CDR3 reads CASSSLDRVDTGELFF. Here the CDR3 DNA reads TGTGCCAGCAGCTCTCTGGACAGGGTGGACACCGGGGAGCTGTTTTTT.

This clonotype was counted a few times. The chain is built from TRBV5-6 and TRBJ2-1; D possibly matches TRBD1 or TRBD2 (5 bases each). Germline CDR1 SGHDT, CDR2 YYEEEE. The CDR3 spans 16 residues. Trimming pared 4 bases from V and 2 bases from J, leaving 16 bases between. The CDR3 protein is CASSRGGLGTYNEQFF. CDR3 nucleotides: TGTGCCAGCAGCCGGGGCGGCCTAGGGACCTACAATGAGCAGTTCTTC.